Included here is one TCR beta chain sequence, with context. The table came from immunoSEQ multiplex PCR; TCRdb's copy has only in-frame clones and leaves some out. The sample records around 150,000 clones, about 84% being singletons. This sample stems from a study of blood T cell repertoires in COVID-19. CDR3 length equals 13 residues. Germline CDR1 is SGHNT and CDR2 is YYREEE (reference sequence). V dropped 4 bases and J dropped 3 bases, with 10 bases sitting between them. Sequenced input: peripheral blood. This TCR was sampled from a woman in her forties or fifties with acute or convalescent COVID-19. The J gene is TRBJ1-1, the V gene TRBV5-4; unclear D gene. The CDR3: CASSRRPDTEAFF. In DNA form, the CDR3 reads TGTGCCAGCAGCCGGAGGCCCGACACTGAAGCTTTCTTT.